The 13 T cell receptor beta chains listed next were all sequenced from one sample in a study of Ad26.COV2.S vaccination and SARS-CoV-2 variants. Some clones are missing from TCRdb's copy, which holds only in-frame ones; the method was immunoSEQ multiplex PCR. The repertoire holds fewer than 900,000 clones, with roughly 90% as singletons. Treatment described: around 19 received Ad26.COV2.S at low or high dose, single or two shots; 5 received placebo; per-sample allocation not given. Each sample was drawn 63 days after the first injection (of vaccine or placebo). The material was peripheral blood, obtained in a trial of Ad26.COV2.S vaccine versus placebo. Receptors were obtained from a person aged 18-65 years who received the Ad26.COV2.S COVID-19 vaccine or a placebo.

The rearrangement uses TRBV30 and TRBJ1-2; 7 nucleotides agree with TRBD1. This CDR3 contains 14 residues. Germline V gene lookup returns CDR1 GTSNPN and CDR2 SVGIG (reference sequence). V lost 0 bases to trimming and J lost 2 bases; unmatched junction nucleotides: 3. This CDR3 reads CAWSVGTVNYGYTF. CDR3 coding DNA: TGTGCCTGGAGTGTAGGGACAGTGAACTATGGCTACACCTTC.

The chain combines TRBV14 with TRBJ2-1; 9 nucleotides align to TRBD2. The CDR3 loop spans 15 amino acids. Germline assignment: CDR1 SGHDN and CDR2 FVKESK. J lost 8 bases, V lost 4 bases, and 9 bases had no gene match. The DNA for the CDR3 is TGTGCCAGCAGCCCAGGGCTAGCGGGAAACTATGAGCAGTTCTTC. It translates to CASSPGLAGNYEQFF.

The rearrangement links TRBV11-2 to TRBJ1-2; D not certain. Per germline, CDR1 SGHAT and CDR2 FQNNGV. Trimming left V 1 base short and J 5 bases short, with 8 bases between. The CDR3 contains 13 residues. For the CDR3, the DNA is TGTGCCAGCAGCTTAGTAACCGGGTATGGCTACACCTTC. This codes for CASSLVTGYGYTF.

This clone was observed once. This chain links TRBV21-1 with TRBJ1-5. TRBV21-1 corresponds to a pseudogene. The length of the CDR3 is 17 residues. The DNA of the CDR3 is TGTGCCAGCAGCAAAGGATGGATAGGGAGGGGGGATCAGCCCCAGCATTTT. Translation gives CASSKGWIGRGDQPQHF.

The chain employs TRBV6-2 or TRBV6-3 and TRBJ2-3; D possibly corresponds to TRBD2 (7 bases). The CDR3 is 15 residues long. V shed 5 bases and J shed 5 bases, with 17 bases lying between them. Looked up from germline, CDR1 is MNHEY and CDR2 is SVGEGT. CDR3 bases: TGTGCCAGCAGTCCATTCCGGGGGGCCGAAGATACGCAGTATTTT. Its translation: CASSPFRGAEDTQYF.

In the case of this clone: Additional DNA sequences in this sample encode the identical CDR3. V usage is TRBV2 and J usage is TRBJ1-5; 7 bases are shared with TRBD1. Germline V lookup: CDR1 SNHLY, CDR2 FYNNEI. Trimming at V came to 4 bases and at J to 2 bases, leaving 2 bases not matched to a gene. The CDR3 runs to 14 residues. In DNA, the CDR3 is TGTGCCAGCAGTGCTACAGGGGGCAATCAGCCCCAGCATTTT. Translated: CASSATGGNQPQHF.

This chain uses TRBV4-2 with TRBJ1-1; 10 nucleotides line up with TRBD1. Germline CDR1 is LGHNA and CDR2 is YNFKEQ. CDR3 length equals 17 residues. J was trimmed by 7 bases and V by 0 bases; bases with no gene match: 11. CDR3 coding DNA: TGTGCCAGCAGCCAAGAAGTGGGACAGGGGCGTCCCTTTGAAGCTTTCTTT. Its translation is CASSQEVGQGRPFEAFF.

The rearrangement links TRBV11-2 to TRBJ1-6; 9 nucleotides match TRBD1. V shed 5 bases and J 2 bases; nucleotides not matched to a gene: 4. The CDR3 has 16 amino acids. The V gene's germline CDR1 is SGHAT and CDR2 FQNNGV. The CDR3 DNA follows: TGTGCCAGCAGCCTCGGACAGGGGACCTATAATTCACCCCTCCACTTT. Encoded protein: CASSLGQGTYNSPLHF.

The V and J genes are TRBV19 and TRBJ1-5, with D unresolved. The CDR3 has 17 residues. Germline CDR1 reads LNHDA; CDR2 reads SQIVND (reference sequence). The ends were cut back, 7 bases at V and 0 bases at J, with 19 bases in the middle. The CDR3 region has the DNA TGTGCCAGTACCTTTGCCGGGAAAAGGGCTAGCAATCAGCCCCAGCATTTT. Translated: CASTFAGKRASNQPQHF.

The CDR3 bases are TGCGCCAGCAGCTTGGACCCCGGGGGGTATGGCTACACCTTC. It codes for CASSLDPGGYGYTF. V and J are TRBV5-1 and TRBJ1-2; D is possibly TRBD1 (5 bases). Germline values: CDR1 SGHRS, CDR2 YFSETQ. The CDR3 spans 14 residues. V lost 0 bases, J lost 5 bases, and 11 bases lay in between.

The chain employs TRBV30 and TRBJ2-1; D unclear. Per germline, CDR1 GTSNPN and CDR2 SVGIG (reference sequence). The CDR3 has 11 amino acids. Trimming left V 2 bases short and J 5 bases short, with 4 bases between. The CDR3 loop is CAWSLNNEQFF. The CDR3 nucleotides read TGTGCCTGGAGTTTAAACAATGAGCAGTTCTTC.

In its sample, this clone was seen a few times. The J gene is TRBJ2-3, the V gene TRBV4-1; 13 bases fit TRBD2. Germline V gene data show CDR1 as MGHRA and CDR2 as YSYEKL. With 2 bases clipped from V and 2 bases from J, the junction kept 4 bases outside the gene matches. The CDR3 has 17 residues. CDR3 protein: CASSQKGLAGNTDTQYF. The CDR3 coding sequence is TGCGCCAGCAGCCAAAAGGGACTAGCGGGGAACACAGATACGCAGTATTTT.

V gene TRBV14 combines with J gene TRBJ2-7; 8 nucleotides agree with TRBD1. Germline V gives CDR1 SGHDN, CDR2 FVKESK. The CDR3 sequence is 15 residues long. With 4 bases clipped from V and 3 bases from J, the junction kept 8 bases outside the gene matches. The CDR3 region is CASSPLDRAHYEQYF. The CDR3 DNA reads as TGTGCCAGCAGCCCTCTGGACAGGGCCCACTACGAGCAGTACTTC.